These T cell receptor beta chains were read from a single sample in a study of blood T cell repertoires in COVID-19. Measured with immunoSEQ multiplex PCR; TCRdb has only the in-frame clones, and not every one. The data hold a few hundred thousand clones, with over 75% observed a single time. The source material was peripheral blood. The origin of the receptors is a human donor in a cohort sampled during active COVID-19. CDR3s include the opening cysteine and the closing phenylalanine or tryptophan. The D gene is left open where the match is weak. Only some rows state a clone size, as once, few, many or a class for expanded clones.

V gene	CDR3 length	clone size	J gene	D gene	CDR3 protein	CDR3 DNA
TRBV5-1	16	NA	TRBJ2-5	NA	CASSAWGGEGAETQYF	TGCGCCAGCAGCGCCTGGGGAGGAGAGGGTGCAGAGACCCAGTACTTC
TRBV14	14	few	TRBJ1-2	TRBD1	CASSHRGPNYGYTF	TGTGCCAGCAGCCACAGGGGGCCCAACTATGGCTACACCTTC
TRBV24-1	15	NA	TRBJ2-5	TRBD2	CATSYSGYSQETQYF	TGTGCCACCAGTTATAGCGGGTACTCCCAAGAGACCCAGTACTTC
TRBV5-6	14	NA	TRBJ2-2	NA	CASNLGWGRGELFF	TGTGCCAGCAACCTAGGCTGGGGGCGCGGGGAGCTGTTTTTT
TRBV5-6	12	NA	TRBJ2-7	NA	CASSLTVYEQYF	TGTGCCAGCAGCTTGACTGTATACGAGCAGTACTTC
TRBV7-8	14	NA	TRBJ2-5	NA	CASSWGGPQETQYF	TGTGCCAGCAGCTGGGGGGGGCCACAAGAGACCCAGTACTTC
TRBV6-5	15	NA	TRBJ1-5	NA	CASRQDRNSNQPQHF	TGTGCCAGCAGGCAGGATCGGAATAGCAATCAGCCCCAGCATTTT
TRBV3-1/TRBV3-2	15	NA	TRBJ1-5	TRBD1	CASSPKQGSNQPQHF	TGTGCCAGCAGCCCAAAACAGGGGAGCAATCAGCCCCAGCATTTT
TRBV5-1	15	once	TRBJ1-2	TRBD1	CASSQGQRSRYGYTF	TGCGCCAGCAGCCAGGGACAGCGAAGCCGTTATGGCTACACCTTC
TRBV4-2	12	NA	TRBJ1-2	NA	CASSQGGNGYTF	TGTGCCAGCAGCCAAGGCGGAAATGGCTACACCTTC
TRBV5-8	15	NA	TRBJ2-2	NA	CASSLMGPPAGELFF	TGTGCCAGCAGCTTGATGGGGCCGCCCGCCGGGGAGCTGTTTTTT
TRBV19	16	NA	TRBJ1-2	NA	CASSISPGNSNYGYTF	TGTGCCAGTAGTATAAGTCCCGGGAATTCTAACTATGGCTACACCTTC
TRBV2	12	NA	TRBJ1-2	NA	CASSEDSYGYTF	TGTGCCAGCAGTGAAGACAGCTACGGCTACACCTTC
TRBV24-1	13	NA	TRBJ1-2	NA	CATSVGADYGYTF	TGTGCCACCAGTGTTGGGGCGGACTATGGCTACACCTTC
TRBV5-1	15	NA	TRBJ2-7	TRBD1	CASSIQRGQGLEQYF	TGCGCCAGCAGCATACAACGGGGACAGGGGCTAGAGCAGTACTTC
TRBV27	14	once	TRBJ2-1	NA	CASSSRDSSNEQFF	TGTGCCAGCAGTTCCCGGGACTCGAGCAATGAGCAGTTCTTC
TRBV5-1	20	NA	TRBJ2-2	TRBD2	CASSSRPGLAGGSRPGELFF	TGCGCCAGCAGCTCACGACCGGGACTAGCGGGGGGGAGTCGGCCCGGGGAGCTGTTTTTT
TRBV7-6	17	NA	TRBJ1-4	NA	CASSSGQLLSSNEKLFF	TGTGCCAGCAGCTCAGGACAGCTGCTTTCCTCTAATGAAAAACTGTTTTTT
TRBV10-3	12	once	TRBJ2-1	NA	CASGQKNNEQFF	TGTGCCAGCGGACAGAAAAACAATGAGCAGTTCTTC
TRBV24-1	15	NA	TRBJ2-5	TRBD1	CATSSTGVLQETQYF	TGTGCCACCTCGTCGACAGGGGTCCTTCAAGAGACCCAGTACTTC
TRBV28	16	NA	TRBJ2-7	TRBD1	CASIGQGAGSSYEQYF	TGTGCCAGCATCGGACAGGGGGCGGGATCCTCCTACGAGCAGTACTTC
TRBV27	14	NA	TRBJ1-1	NA	CASSLRGGDTEAFF	TGTGCCAGCAGTTTACGGGGGGGTGACACTGAAGCTTTCTTT
TRBV30	16	NA	TRBJ2-2	TRBD2	CATRTPGGPNTGELFF	TGTGCCACCAGGACGCCGGGGGGACCGAACACCGGGGAGCTGTTTTTT
TRBV5-4	13	NA	TRBJ2-5	NA	CASSLDRAETQYF	TGTGCCAGCAGCTTGGACAGGGCAGAGACCCAGTACTTC